Listed below are T cell receptor beta chains from one sample, sequenced in a study of read filtering for tumor transcriptome and immune sequencing. TCRdb reprocessed the reads with MiXCR, giving one entry per CDR3 protein. The sample contains about 63,000 distinct CDR3 sequences, 14% of which appear only once. Sequencing input: a population of CD138-negative cells sorted from bone marrow. The receptors derive from a donor aged 40 or older with multiple myeloma. Both conserved end residues are part of each CDR3. The D gene is left open where the match is weak. Rows may omit the clone size; those that give it use once, few, many or a size class.

TRBJ1-1 | NA | TRBV11-3 | TRBD1 | CASSPRTGGDTEAFF
TRBJ2-1 | few | TRBV28 | TRBD2 | CASSLGGRTYNEQFF
TRBJ2-3 | many | TRBV9 | NA | CASSVAQGISTDTQYF
TRBJ2-1 | many | TRBV7-2 | TRBD2 | CASSTKRGYRDEQFF
TRBJ2-2 | many | TRBV7-8 | NA | CASSLAGGGFAGELFF
TRBJ2-7 | many | TRBV7-9 | TRBD1 | CASRIRRQGSYEQYF
TRBJ1-1 | NA | TRBV7-9 | TRBD1 | CASSLVAGGHTEAFF
TRBJ2-1 | few | TRBV29-1 | NA | CSVEGIYNEQFF
TRBJ2-5 | many | TRBV12-3/TRBV12-4 | NA | CASSLASAGQETQYF
TRBJ2-7 | many | TRBV7-3 | TRBD2 | CASSLAGGAYEQYF
TRBJ2-1 | many | TRBV12-5 | NA | CAALQGNEQFF
TRBJ2-1 | many | TRBV7-2 | NA | CASSQNARGDEQFF
TRBJ2-2 | many | TRBV4-2 | NA | CASSQVSRQAPTGELFF
TRBJ1-2 | NA | TRBV19 | NA | CASTPGTRGRGYTF
TRBJ1-2 | NA | TRBV18 | NA | CASSQSQGADVYTF
TRBJ2-1 | many | TRBV24-1 | NA | CATSEPGSLRTNEQFF
TRBJ2-6 | many | TRBV29-1 | NA | CSVNTVSSGANVLTF
TRBJ1-1 | once | TRBV29-1 | NA | CSVEDRGIKSTEAFF
TRBJ1-6 | many | TRBV7-2 | NA | CASSFGGTLHF
TRBJ2-1 | NA | TRBV19 | NA | CASSHGGAPSTYNEQFF
TRBJ2-5 | many | TRBV6-1 | NA | CASSDELGFETQYF
TRBJ1-2 | few | TRBV28 | TRBD1 | CASRSGGQGAVSGPYGYTF
TRBJ1-6 | few | TRBV20-1 | NA | CSARDLFGSPLHF
TRBJ2-1 | many | TRBV24-1 | TRBD2 | CATSDSGGRVGNEQFF
TRBJ2-7 | many | TRBV7-9 | TRBD1 | CASSWPPGQVHEQYF
TRBJ2-2 | NA | TRBV30 | NA | CAWSWASNTGELFF
TRBJ2-1 | many | TRBV18 | TRBD2 | CASSPASGRALNEQFF
TRBJ2-5 | many | TRBV20-1 | TRBD1 | CSAPDRGLTNAQYF
TRBJ2-1 | few | TRBV20-1 | NA | CSARRQSPNNEQFF
TRBJ1-2 | many | TRBV7-8 | NA | CASSFSTGPYGYTF
TRBJ2-1 | many | TRBV5-6 | NA | CASSRTPMSVYNEQFF
TRBJ2-2 | many | TRBV19 | NA | CASSIAHNTGELFF
TRBJ2-3 | few | TRBV29-1 | NA | CSVPGVSADTQYF
TRBJ1-4 | many | TRBV7-9 | NA | CASSRQVPNEKLFF
TRBJ2-7 | NA | TRBV6-6 | TRBD2 | CASSSERKTSGVIYEQYF
TRBJ2-7 | many | TRBV29-1 | NA | CSVGAAVYVEQYF
TRBJ1-5 | many | TRBV12-3/TRBV12-4 | NA | CASSLVSGQGGQPQHF
TRBJ2-2 | many | TRBV7-2 | NA | CASSPDKSGELFF
TRBJ2-2 | many | TRBV20-1 | TRBD2 | CSARGGLDGTGELFF
TRBJ2-3 | many | TRBV7-3 | NA | CASSRDIRDTQYF
TRBJ1-1 | once | TRBV5-1 | TRBD1 | CASSLDRGRTEAFF
TRBJ2-7 | many | TRBV10-3 | TRBD1 | CAIRAGTDSYEQYF
TRBJ2-6 | many | TRBV3-1 | NA | CASSTRSGANVLTF
TRBJ2-6 | many | TRBV5-8 | NA | CASSFGDIHSGANVLTF
TRBJ2-4 | many | TRBV5-1 | NA | CASSYSQGAKNIQYF
NA | many | TRBV29-1 | NA | CSVRDSTYNEQYF
TRBJ1-1 | many | TRBV7-9 | NA | CASTLAANTEAFF